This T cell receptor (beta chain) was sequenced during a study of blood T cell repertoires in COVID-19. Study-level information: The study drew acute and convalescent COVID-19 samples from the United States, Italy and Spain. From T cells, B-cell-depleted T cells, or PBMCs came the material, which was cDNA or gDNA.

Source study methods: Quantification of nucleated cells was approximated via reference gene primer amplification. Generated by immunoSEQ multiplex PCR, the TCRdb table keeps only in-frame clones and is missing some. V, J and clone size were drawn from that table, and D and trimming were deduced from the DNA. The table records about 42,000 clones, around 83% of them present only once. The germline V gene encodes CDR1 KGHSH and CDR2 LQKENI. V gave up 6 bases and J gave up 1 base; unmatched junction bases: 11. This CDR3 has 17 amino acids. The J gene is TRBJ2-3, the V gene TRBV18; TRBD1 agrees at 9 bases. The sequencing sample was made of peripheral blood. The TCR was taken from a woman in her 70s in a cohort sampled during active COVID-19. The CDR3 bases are TGTGCCAGCTCGGGACAGGGAGGTAATTTCGGCACAGATACGCAGTATTTT. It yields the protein CASSGQGGNFGTDTQYF.